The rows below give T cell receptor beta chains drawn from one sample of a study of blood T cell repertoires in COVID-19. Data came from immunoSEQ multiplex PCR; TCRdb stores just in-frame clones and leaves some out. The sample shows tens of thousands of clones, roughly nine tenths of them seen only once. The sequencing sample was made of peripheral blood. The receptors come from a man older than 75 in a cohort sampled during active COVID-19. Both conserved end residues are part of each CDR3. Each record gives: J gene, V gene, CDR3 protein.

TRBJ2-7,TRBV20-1,CSASPSGSGPRNEQYF
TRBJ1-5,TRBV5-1,CASSLGGDSNQPQHF
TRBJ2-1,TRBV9,CASSVVVTGYNEQFF
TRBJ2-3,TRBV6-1,CASSEVGGKADTQYF
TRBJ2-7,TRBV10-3,CAIREDRGRNYEQYF
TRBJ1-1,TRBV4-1,CASSQEAVGTEAFF
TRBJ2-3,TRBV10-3,CASRQGGSTDTQYF
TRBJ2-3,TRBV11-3,CASSPDRDGDTQYF
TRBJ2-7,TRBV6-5,CASRRQGNPSYEQYF
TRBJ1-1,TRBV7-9,CASSQNNRLNTEAFF
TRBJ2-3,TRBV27,CASSLSAQITDTQYF
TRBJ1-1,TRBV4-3,CASSQSSSKSVYQTEAFF
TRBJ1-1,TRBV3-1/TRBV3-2,CASTKQGENTEAFF
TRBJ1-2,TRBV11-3,CASSRGEEGYTF
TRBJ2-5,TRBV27,CASSSLSGTRLETQYF
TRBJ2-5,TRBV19,CASRGGVLLETQYF
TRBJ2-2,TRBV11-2,CASSLTRSTGELFF
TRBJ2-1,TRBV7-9,CASSLTEPYNEQFF
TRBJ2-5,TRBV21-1,CASSKAGTGGLAGPYQETQYF
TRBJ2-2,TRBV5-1,CASSLDASGGTGELFF
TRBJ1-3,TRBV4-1,CASSQVSGQSGNTIYF
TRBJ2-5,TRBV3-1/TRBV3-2,CASSQGSGLSSETQYF
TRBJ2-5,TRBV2,CASSELGAGGKTQYF
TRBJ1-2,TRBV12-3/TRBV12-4,CASSFDRRNGYTF
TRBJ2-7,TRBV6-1,CASSDPGQGAYEQYF
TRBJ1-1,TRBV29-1,CSAEGQANTEAFF
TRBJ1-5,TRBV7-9,CASSYSGTAGDQPQHF
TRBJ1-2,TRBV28,CAVTTGTGGGYTF
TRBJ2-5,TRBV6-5,CASSQERETQYF
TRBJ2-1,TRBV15,CATSRDRGSYNEQFF
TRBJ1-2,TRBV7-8,CASSGQINYGYTF
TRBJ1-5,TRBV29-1,CSVRTGGNQPQHF
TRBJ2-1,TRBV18,CASSPRGLAVSIGNEQFF
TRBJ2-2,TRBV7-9,CASSTRTATGELFF
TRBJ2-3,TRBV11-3,CASSLGPDTQYF
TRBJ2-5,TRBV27,CASSSSDRGGTQYF
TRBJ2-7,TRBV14,CASSQQVAYEQYF
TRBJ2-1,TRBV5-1,CASSPVTSGGAGEQFF
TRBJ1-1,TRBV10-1,CASSGDRGGLVNTEAFF
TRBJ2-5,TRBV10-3,CAISESGGRSQETQYF
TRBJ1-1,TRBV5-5,CASSSRDRASTEAFF
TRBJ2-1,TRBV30,CAWSVFRRGRDEQFF
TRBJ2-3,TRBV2,CASRGLAVGGDTQYF
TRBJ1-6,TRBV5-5,CASSPETGGRSPLHF
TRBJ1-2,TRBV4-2,CASSQAGQYGYTF
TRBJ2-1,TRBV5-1,CASSLLAKDPQFF
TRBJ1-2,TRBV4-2,CASSQIPGNYGYTF
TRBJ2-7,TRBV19,CASRGQGGTYEQYF
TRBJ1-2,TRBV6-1,CASSEAVGEGYTF
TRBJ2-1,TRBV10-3,CAISPALAVSLNEQFF